Listed here are 8 T cell receptor beta chains from one sample, sequenced in a study of T cell clonotyping in hematopoietic cell transplantation. Measured with immunoSEQ multiplex PCR; TCRdb has only the in-frame clones, and not every one. The sample carries 65,000 to 75,000 clones, around 94% recorded once. The sample was peripheral blood mononuclear cells. Source of these receptors: a man aged 45-60 years in good health. Some clones in this sample may be carry-over from other donors' samples.

The chain carries TRBV28 and TRBJ1-3; 7 bases line up with TRBD1. Germline-derived CDR1 and CDR2 are MDHEN and SYDVKM. The CDR3 runs 16 residues. After removal of 3 bases from V and 4 bases from J, the junction contained 9 bases not matched to a gene. The CDR3 region has the DNA TGTGCCAGCAGTTTCGACAGGGTGGCTGTCGGAAACACCATATATTTT. Translation: CASSFDRVAVGNTIYF.

The rearrangement uses TRBV28 and TRBJ1-5; D perhaps matches TRBD1 (5 bases). The CDR3 contains 14 residues. The germline V gene encodes CDR1 MDHEN and CDR2 SYDVKM. Trimming took 3 bases from V and 9 from J, leaving 15 bases between them. CDR3 in DNA: TGTGCCAGCAGTTTCGGGGGAGTCCGGGGGCCCCAGCATTTT. This encodes CASSFGGVRGPQHF.

The V call is TRBV4-1, the J call TRBJ2-5; D unclear. The CDR3 is 14 amino acids. V lost 3 bases, J lost 0 bases, and 8 bases lay in between. Per the germline V gene, CDR1 is MGHRA and CDR2 is YSYEKL. This CDR3 reads CASSHTQYQETQYF. CDR3 DNA: TGCGCCAGCAGCCATACCCAGTACCAAGAGACCCAGTACTTC.

This chain joins TRBV2 and TRBJ1-1; D might be TRBD1 (6 bases). This CDR3 has 15 residues. Deletions cut 3 bases from V and 0 bases from J, with 11 bases between. Germline V gene data show CDR1 as SNHLY and CDR2 as FYNNEI. This CDR3 reads CASSELGQMNTEAFF. CDR3 nucleotide sequence: TGTGCCAGCAGTGAGTTGGGACAAATGAACACTGAAGCTTTCTTT.

The J gene is TRBJ1-2, the V gene TRBV9; no clear D. V was cut by 0 bases and J by 4 bases, with 7 bases left in between. The CDR3 length is 13 residues. CDR1 and CDR2 (germline): SGDLS, YYNGEE. Here the CDR3 DNA reads TGTGCCAGCAGCGTAGCTGAAACCTATGGCTACACCTTC. It is translated as CASSVAETYGYTF. Filled out from reference TRBV9 and TRBJ1-2, the complete variable domain reads DSGVTQTPKHLITATGQRVTLRCSPRSGDLSVYWYQQSLDQGLQFLIQYYNGEERAKGNILERFSAQQFPDLHSELNLSSLELGDSALYFCASSVAETYGYTFGSGTRLTVV.

The chain uses TRBV2 and TRBJ2-7; D is undetermined. Trimming removed 7 bases at V and 2 bases at J, with 18 bases between. The CDR3 is 15 amino acids. The germline V gene encodes CDR1 SNHLY and CDR2 FYNNEI. Here the CDR3 DNA reads TGTGCCAGCATTAAACCTGACCTCGATGCCTACGAGCAGTACTTC. Translated, it gives CASIKPDLDAYEQYF.

The chain recombines TRBV6-1 with TRBJ1-6; D possibly corresponds to TRBD1 (5 bases). The CDR3 length is 15 residues. Germline V lookup: CDR1 MNHNS, CDR2 SASEGT. The ends were cut back, 7 bases at V and 5 bases at J, with 15 bases in the middle. The CDR3 sequence: CASISGISHNSPLHF. The CDR3 DNA is TGTGCCAGCATTTCAGGGATAAGTCATAATTCACCCCTCCACTTT.

The chain is built from TRBV9 and TRBJ2-1, with TRBD2 matching over 7 bases. The CDR3 loop spans 15 amino acids. The junction had 4 bases not matched to a gene; V was cut back by 0 bases and J by 4 bases. Germline V gene sequence: CDR1 SGDLS, CDR2 YYNGEE. DNA of the CDR3: TGTGCCAGCAGCGTAGGGACTAGTTGGTACAATGAGCAGTTCTTC. It specifies CASSVGTSWYNEQFF.